This T cell receptor (beta chain) is drawn from a study of T-cell reconstitution after alpha-beta-depleted transplantation in children. General observations from the study: Recipient T cells and thymic progenitors that survived were the source of the high TCRbeta diversity seen at day 60 in some patients. Alpha-beta T cells about two months after transplant reportedly derived from several hundred expanded graft clones.

A few counts support this clonotype. Its antigen is unidentified. The CDR3 is 14 residues long. CDR1 and CDR2 (germline): SGDLS, YYNGEE. Trimming cost V 4 bases and J 2 bases; bases outside gene matches: 6. Library preparation (for TCRbeta) was performed with unique molecular identifiers. TCRdb re-derived calls from the PCR reads in MiXCR, one entry per CDR3 protein. The sample lists about 600,000 distinct CDR3 sequences, 13% occurring once. The specimen was PBMCs, mostly from graft donor cells, collected 360 days after TCRalphabeta/CD19-depleted stem cell transplant. The chain joins TRBV9 to TRBJ2-7, with 7 bases aligning to TRBD2. The receptor comes from a male patient younger than 18 who had a stem cell transplant for acute myeloid leukemia, so the T cells may come from the graft donor. CDR3 sequence reads: CASSTQGGAYEQYF. CDR3 in DNA: TGTGCCAGCAGCACCCAGGGAGGGGCCTACGAGCAGTACTTC.